The 18 T cell receptor beta chains below come from one sample, sequenced in a study of T-cell reconstitution after alpha-beta-depleted transplantation in children. Unique molecular identifiers were incorporated during preparation of the TCRbeta library. Each CDR3 protein gets one entry after TCRdb re-called the PCR reads with MiXCR. The table shows 95,000 to 150,000 distinct CDR3 sequences, with more than 20% occurring only once. The sequenced sample was PBMCs, mostly from graft donor cells, obtained 180 days after TCRalphabeta/CD19-depleted stem cell transplant. The receptors stem from a male patient between 2 and 15 years old who had a stem cell transplant for chronic granulomatous disease, so the T cells may come from the graft donor.

This clonotype was detected many times. The chain links TRBV29-1 to TRBJ2-3, with no clear D. Germline V gives CDR1 SQVTM, CDR2 ANQGSEA. The ends were cut back, 7 bases at V and 6 bases at J, with 14 bases in the middle. The CDR3 covers 12 residues. The CDR3 reads CSAHYGFDTQYF. As DNA, the CDR3 is TGCAGCGCCCACTACGGGTTCGATACGCAGTATTTT.

For the CDR3, the DNA is TGTGCCAGCAGCCGTGGGCGGGAGGTCAACACCGGGGAGCTGTTTTTT. It encodes CASSRGREVNTGELFF. The chain uses TRBV11-3 and TRBJ2-2; 8 bases agree with TRBD2. The CDR3 length is 16 residues. The V gene's germline CDR1 is SGHNT and CDR2 YENEEA. The junction had 7 bases not matched to a gene; V was cut back by 5 bases and J by 2 bases.

This clonotype has at least ten counts. The chain combines TRBV7-2 with TRBJ2-5; maybe TRBD2 (5 bases). CDR3 length: 16 amino acids. Germline CDR1 and CDR2: SGHTA and FQGNSA. V lost 6 bases, J lost 1 base, and 18 bases lay in between. The CDR3 nucleotides read TGTGCCAGCAGAAACCAACCCGCGGGCGCCCAAGAGACCCAGTACTTC. This gives the protein CASRNQPAGAQETQYF.

Ten or more counts support this clonotype. The chain carries TRBV20-1 and TRBJ2-5, with TRBD1 matching 7 bases. The CDR3 is made up of 14 amino acids. Germline CDR1 reads DFQATT; CDR2 reads SNEGSKA (reference sequence). Trimming took 6 bases from V and 2 from J; bases not matched to a gene: 9. CDR3 sequence: CSAEDRSGQETQYF. The CDR3 DNA sequence: TGCAGTGCCGAGGACAGGTCAGGACAAGAGACCCAGTACTTC.

In this sample, this clonotype turned up many times. The J gene is TRBJ2-1, the V gene TRBV7-2; D gene unclear. The CDR3 spans 15 residues. The V end lost 4 bases, the J end lost 5 bases, and 15 bases lay between the germline ends. The germline CDR1 and CDR2 sequences are SGHTA and FQGNSA. The CDR3 region has the DNA TGTGCCAGCAGCTCCTCTAATCCAGCCCACAATGAGCAGTTCTTC. Protein: CASSSSNPAHNEQFF.

This chain connects TRBV7-6 to TRBJ2-1; 7 bases are shared with TRBD2. The CDR3 is 14 amino acids. V lost 1 base and J lost 8; bases outside the gene matches: 5. CDR1 and CDR2 from the germline V gene are SGHVS and FNYEAQ. The CDR3 DNA follows: TGTGCCAGCAGCTTAGTGGGAGGGGTCCATGAGCAGTTCTTC. Protein product: CASSLVGGVHEQFF.

This clonotype was detected ten times or more. The V call is TRBV3-1, the J call TRBJ2-2; tentatively, D is TRBD1 (5 bases). With 1 base removed from V and 3 bases from J, the gap between germline ends came to 12 bases. The CDR3 is made up of 16 amino acids. Per germline, CDR1 LGHDT and CDR2 YNNKEL (reference sequence). As DNA, the CDR3 is TGTGCCAGCAGCCAAGTAAGTGGACAAGACACCGGGGAGCTGTTTTTT. It encodes CASSQVSGQDTGELFF.

This clonotype has ten or more counts. V usage is TRBV7-2 and J usage is TRBJ2-5; 7 bases match TRBD1. Germline CDR1 reads SGHTA; CDR2 reads FQGNSA. Trimming at V came to 5 bases and at J to 5 bases, leaving 8 bases not matched to a gene. The CDR3 has 14 residues. This chain's CDR3 is CASSLETGLETQYF. DNA of the CDR3: TGTGCCAGCAGCCTAGAGACAGGGCTGGAGACCCAGTACTTC.

The chain recombines TRBV3-1 with TRBJ2-1, with 9 bases identical to TRBD2. With 4 bases clipped from V and 4 bases from J, the junction kept 8 bases outside the gene matches. Germline values: CDR1 LGHDT, CDR2 YNNKEL (reference sequence). The CDR3 sequence is 16 residues long. CDR3 sequence reads: CASSPRLAGIYNEQFF. CDR3 nucleotide sequence: TGTGCCAGCAGCCCACGGCTAGCGGGAATTTACAATGAGCAGTTCTTC.

This clonotype occurred a few times. J is TRBJ2-3 and V is TRBV5-1; perhaps TRBD1 as D (5 bases). Trimming stripped 4 bases from V and 2 bases from J, with 20 bases between. Germline values: CDR1 SGHRS, CDR2 YFSETQ. The CDR3 covers 17 residues. The CDR3, as DNA: TGCGCCAGCAGCCCCACGTCCAGGGTCGGTACCACAGATACGCAGTATTTT. Translation gives CASSPTSRVGTTDTQYF.

This clonotype was seen many times. This chain uses TRBV29-1 with TRBJ2-7; possible D gene TRBD2, 5 bases. This CDR3 is 12 amino acids long. CDR1 is SQVTM, CDR2 ANQGSEA, per germline. V was pared by 4 bases and J by 1 base, with 8 bases between. The chain's CDR3 is CSVVRDSYEQYF. In DNA form, the CDR3 reads TGCAGCGTTGTGAGGGATTCCTACGAGCAGTACTTC.

This clonotype was picked up a small number of times. The rearrangement links TRBV20-1 to TRBJ2-7, with a possible D match to TRBD2 (5 bases). Germline CDR1 DFQATT, CDR2 SNEGSKA (reference sequence). Deletions cut 2 bases from V and 2 bases from J, with 10 bases between. The CDR3 covers 13 residues. CDR3 amino acids: CSARSGETYEQYF. The CDR3 DNA reads as TGCAGTGCTAGAAGTGGGGAGACCTACGAGCAGTACTTC.

The gene calls are TRBV5-1 and TRBJ2-3; TRBD2 matches 8 bases. With 0 bases clipped from V and 6 bases from J, the junction kept 9 bases outside the gene matches. Germline CDR1 SGHRS, CDR2 YFSETQ. CDR3 length: 16 amino acids. For the CDR3, the DNA is TGCGCCAGCAGCTTGGGCGGGAGGCCCGCACGGGATACGCAGTATTTT. It codes for CASSLGGRPARDTQYF.

In this sample, this clonotype turned up a few times. This chain joins TRBV11-2 and TRBJ2-3; 11 nucleotides align to TRBD2. Germline CDR1 reads SGHAT; CDR2 reads FQNNGV. V shed 2 bases and J 4 bases; nucleotides not matched to a gene: 14. This CDR3 has 19 amino acids. The chain's CDR3 is CASSLRRGSPGLAADTQYF. The DNA of the CDR3 is TGTGCCAGCAGCTTAAGGCGCGGGTCTCCGGGACTAGCGGCAGATACGCAGTATTTT.

A word on this clonotype: A read error may explain this, as a much larger clone is one base away. The V call is TRBV18, the J call TRBJ2-5, with D possibly TRBD1 on 8 matching bases. The CDR3 has 14 amino acids. The germline gives CDR1 KGHSH, CDR2 LQKENI. CDR3 amino acids: CASSPDRVREIQYF. DNA of the CDR3: TGTGCCAGCTCACCGGACAGGGTGCGGGAGATCCAGTACTTC.

This clonotype appeared many times. The CDR3 region is CASSSFAGGRNEQFF. CDR3 sequence (DNA): TGTGCCAGCAGCTCGTTCGCGGGGGGGCGCAATGAGCAGTTCTTC. The chain recombines TRBV7-6 with TRBJ2-1, with TRBD2 identical over 9 bases. With 4 bases clipped from V and 6 bases from J, the junction kept 7 bases outside the gene matches. Germline-derived CDR1 and CDR2 are SGHVS and FNYEAQ. The CDR3 extends over 15 amino acids.

This chain uses TRBV27 with TRBJ1-2; perhaps TRBD1 as D (5 bases). This CDR3 spans 13 amino acids. Germline V gene data show CDR1 as MNHEY and CDR2 as SMNVEV (reference sequence). With 0 bases removed from V and 8 bases from J, the gap between germline ends came to 10 bases. This CDR3 reads CASSLSFRDGYTF. CDR3 bases: TGTGCCAGCAGTTTATCGTTCAGGGACGGCTACACCTTC.

This clonotype was counted many times. The rearrangement links TRBV12-3 or TRBV12-4 to TRBJ2-1; D unresolved. This CDR3 contains 12 residues. The V and J ends lost 4 bases and 4 bases respectively, with 5 bases between them. The CDR3, as DNA: TGTGCCAGCAGTTCCAGGTACAATGAGCAGTTCTTC. Translated, it gives CASSSRYNEQFF.